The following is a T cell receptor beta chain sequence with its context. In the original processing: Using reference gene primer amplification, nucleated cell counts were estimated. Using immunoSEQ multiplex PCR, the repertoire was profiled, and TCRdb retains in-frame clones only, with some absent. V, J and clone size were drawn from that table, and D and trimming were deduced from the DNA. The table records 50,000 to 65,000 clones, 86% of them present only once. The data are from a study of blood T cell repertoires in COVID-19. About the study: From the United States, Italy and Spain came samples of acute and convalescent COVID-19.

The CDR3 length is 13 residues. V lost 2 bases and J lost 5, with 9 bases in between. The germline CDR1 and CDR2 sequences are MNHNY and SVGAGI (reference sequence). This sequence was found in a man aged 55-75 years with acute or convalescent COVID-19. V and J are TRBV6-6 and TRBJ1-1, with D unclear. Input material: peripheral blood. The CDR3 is CASSYDSETEAFF. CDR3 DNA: TGTGCCAGCAGTTACGATAGCGAGACTGAAGCTTTCTTT.